Sequencing of this TCR beta chain was carried out in a study of vaccination effects on CD4 cells after COVID-19 (dated by TCRdb to between 2021 and 2023). Study-wide context: Each participant received two doses of an mRNA SARS-CoV-2 vaccine, either BNT162b2 or mRNA-1273. In both COVID-19 convalescent patients and infection-naive vaccine recipients, the study compared SARS-CoV-2 spike-specific CD4+ TCR repertoires from before mRNA vaccination with those from after it. Altogether, around 11 COVID-19 convalescent patients and several SARS-CoV-2-naive healthy vaccine recipients made up the full study. Cultures from other donors in the study were sequenced using the Oncomine TCR Beta short-read assay on an Illumina iSeq 100. Broader findings and caveats from the paper: The study was limited by a small number of convalescent patients, and early post-infection timepoints were lacking. In healthy vaccine recipients, vaccine-induced clones were almost all SARS-CoV-2 mono-reactive, with only 1 of 255 cross-reactive with common cold coronaviruses. At late post-vaccination timepoints, both infection-induced and vaccine-induced clones showed marked clonal contraction, consistent with waning T cell responses.

The library was built by means of the immunoSEQ multiplex PCR assay. DNA from the cultured and isolated CD4+ T cells underwent TCR beta CDR3 sequencing. Regarding the original processing steps: Non-productive TCR sequences were removed, reads were trimmed to the CDR3 region, and CDR3s of at least 7 amino acids were retained. Antigen-specific clonotypes were identified using the MANAFEST web app by comparison of expansion in peptide wells against reference cultures. To be called positive, a clone needed expansion at FDR<0.05 compared with the reference and with all other wells, an odds ratio greater than 5, and a frequency greater than 0.1% in two replicate wells. Cross-reactive clonotypes were defined as significantly expanded in SARS-CoV-2 spike wells and in at least one common cold coronavirus spike condition. CDR3 similarity was assessed by Levenshtein distance using the stringdist R package, and unrooted trees were constructed with ape in R 3.6.1. The table was pulled from immuneACCESS by TCRdb, which kept in-frame rearrangements only. Such tables lose some clones; where checked, under half of the loss comes from unresolved V genes, and the rest has no known cause. The V and J calls and clone size are taken from that table; D and trimming were inferred from the DNA. In this sample the table shows 45,000 to 65,000 clones, approximately 79% of which occur a single time. The top ten hold 2.4% of the sample.

Looking up the germline V gene yields CDR1 SGHAT and CDR2 FQNNGV. The junction shows trimming of 2 bases on V and 8 bases on J, and the gene matches do not reach 4 bases of it. The CDR3 covers 14 residues, taking in both the cysteine and the phenylalanine. The DNA shown is the 42-base CDR3, in frame from base 1. Remarks on this clone: No antigen is known for it. No quality values exist for individual bases; no much larger clone is one base distant.

In the ViraFEST assay, PBMC were stimulated with viral peptide pools, and antigen-specific CD4+ T cell clonotypes were then identified by expansion using TCR sequencing. After about 9 days of culture, CD4+ T cells were isolated with the EasySep CD4+ T cell isolation kit. The absence of prior SARS-CoV-2 infection in healthy vaccine recipients was confirmed by negative nucleocapsid antibodies before and after vaccination. A few million PBMC per well were cultured with 9 to 10 ug/ml peptides in IMDM containing around 5% human AB serum, approximately 10 IU/ml IL-2 and gentamicin. On days 3 and 7, half of the culture medium was replaced with fresh IL-2-containing medium. Unless otherwise noted, each peptide stimulation condition was cultured in triplicate wells. PBMC were separated from whole blood using Ficoll-Paque Plus gradient centrifugation and were then either cryopreserved at -140C or used fresh. The overlapping peptide pools covered the spike proteins of SARS-CoV-2 and of the common cold coronaviruses HCoV-NL63, HCoV-OC43 and HCoV-229E. Genomic DNA was extracted from cultured CD4+ T cells with the QIAamp micro DNA kit.

Rearrangement joined TRBV11-2 to TRBJ2-1, with 9 central nucleotides matching TRBD1. The origin of this receptor is a human donor who received a COVID-19 vaccine. Here the sequenced sample was CD4+ T cells from PBMCs cultured with HCoV-229E spike peptides, taken before COVID-19 vaccination. The cell subset or site label for this specimen denotes: HCoV-229E spike overlapping peptide pool stimulation. The CDR3 protein is CASSLIGTGYEQFF. In nucleotide form, the sequence is TGTGCCAGCAGCTTAATCGGGACAGGGTATGAGCAGTTCTTC.